The 32 T cell receptor beta chains below all came from one sample that was sequenced in a study. TCRdb re-called the 5' RACE reads through MiXCR, storing one row per CDR3 protein. The repertoire consists of about 62,000 distinct CDR3 sequences, with 30% occurring once and the leading ten covering around 2%. Sequencing was performed on tumor-infiltrating naive CD4+ T cells sorted from the breast tumor. Documented subset: naive CD4+ T cells, CD4+CD45RA+CD25-. The receptors derive from a female donor with breast cancer.

This clonotype appeared many times. The chain combines TRBV20-1 with TRBJ1-1, with TRBD1 matching over 10 bases. The J segment lost 5 bases and the V segment lost 8 bases, leaving 8 bases of the junction unmatched. The CDR3 is 13 amino acids. The germline V gene encodes CDR1 DFQATT and CDR2 SNEGSKA (reference sequence). CDR3 sequence reads: CSYRDRGLTEAFF. The CDR3 DNA sequence: TGCAGTTACCGGGACAGGGGTTTGACTGAAGCTTTCTTT.

The chain links TRBV9 to TRBJ2-1; 7 positions agree with TRBD1. CDR1 is SGDLS and CDR2 is YYNGEE in the germline V gene. Losses at the gene ends were 3 bases for V and 3 bases for J; bases not matched to a gene: 12. The CDR3 has 17 amino acids. The CDR3 region has the DNA TGTGCCAGCAGCGCGCGAGGAAGAGGGGACAGCTACAATGAGCAGTTCTTC. Amino acids: CASSARGRGDSYNEQFF.

This clonotype came up a few times. At one end, the junction sequence differs from germline, possibly due to a read error. J is TRBJ1-6 and V is TRBV6-1; 7 positions agree with TRBD1. The CDR3 is made up of 15 amino acids. The germline V gene encodes CDR1 MNHNS and CDR2 SASEGT. In nucleotides, the CDR3 is TGTGCCGGCAGTGAACAAGGGACAGATAATTCACCCCTCCACTTT. It encodes CAGSEQGTDNSPLHF.

Many counts were recorded for this clonotype. V is TRBV3-1 and J is TRBJ2-2, with D uncertain. The germline V and J ends were trimmed by 7 bases and 7 bases, with 10 bases remaining between them. The length of the CDR3 is 12 residues. CDR1 and CDR2 from the germline V gene are LGHDT and YNNKEL (reference sequence). CDR3: CASTFGRGELFF. The CDR3 DNA reads as TGTGCCAGCACCTTTGGCCGCGGGGAGCTGTTTTTT. Full variable domain (outside the CDR3, taken from reference TRBV3-1 and TRBJ2-2): DTAVSQTPKYLVTQMGNDKSIKCEQNLGHDTMYWYKQDSKKFLKIMFSYNNKELIINETVPNRFSPKSPDKAHLNLHINSLELGDSAVYFCASTFGRGELFFGEGSRLTVL.

The chain has TRBV29-1 and TRBJ2-1, with D possibly being TRBD1 (6 bases). The CDR3 loop spans 13 amino acids. Germline V gives CDR1 SQVTM, CDR2 ANQGSEA. V lost 7 bases to trimming and J lost 1 base, with 11 bases between them. As DNA, the CDR3 is TGCAGCGGCTGGACAGTTTCCTACAATGAGCAGTTCTTC. Translation gives CSGWTVSYNEQFF.

Notes on this clonotype: A much larger clone differs by one base, so this may be a read error. The chain couples TRBV12-3 or TRBV12-4 to TRBJ2-2; 8 bases map to TRBD1. The CDR3 covers 13 residues. The V segment lost 8 bases and the J segment 4 bases; nucleotides outside the gene matches: 3. CDR3 sequence reads: CASGTGSTGELFF. CDR3 nucleotides: TGTGCCAGCGGGACAGGAAGCACCGGGGAGCTGTTTTTT.

This clonotype was counted a few times. The chain uses TRBV12-3 or TRBV12-4 and TRBJ1-1; the D is unclear. V was shortened by 6 bases and J by 4 bases, with 12 bases between the two germline ends. This CDR3 region has 13 residues. The CDR3 region has the DNA TGTGCCAGCAGATTTCGCCCGGGCACTGAAGCTTTCTTT. It is translated as CASRFRPGTEAFF.

This clonotype was counted only a few times. This chain uses TRBV15 with TRBJ1-2, with D uncertain. The germline V gene has CDR1 LNHNV and CDR2 YYDKDF (reference sequence). The length of the CDR3 is 15 residues. With 3 bases removed from V and 0 bases from J, the gap between germline ends came to 11 bases. The CDR3, as DNA: TGTGCCACCAGCAGGGGGTTGGATCCTAACTATGGCTACACCTTC. This encodes CATSRGLDPNYGYTF.

The CDR3 DNA follows: TGTGCCAGCAGTGACTCGGTGGCTGAAGCTTTCTTT. Translation gives CASSDSVAEAFF. The rearrangement joins TRBV6-1 to TRBJ1-1, with unresolved D. CDR1 and CDR2 from the germline V gene are MNHNS and SASEGT. V was clipped by 3 bases and J by 6 bases, with 8 bases between them. This CDR3 region has 12 residues.

V usage is TRBV20-1 and J usage is TRBJ2-5; tentatively, D is TRBD1 (5 bases). The length of the CDR3 is 14 residues. The V gene's germline CDR1 is DFQATT and CDR2 SNEGSKA (reference sequence). The V end was cut by 2 bases, the J end by 2 bases, with 12 bases between. CDR3 region: CSARKGVEQETQYF. CDR3 nucleotide sequence: TGCAGTGCTAGAAAAGGGGTTGAACAAGAGACCCAGTACTTC.

The table lists this clonotype with a few counts. The chain recombines TRBV20-1 with TRBJ2-2, with D tentatively TRBD1 (7 bases). This CDR3 region has 15 residues. V gave up 3 bases and J gave up 0 bases, with 11 bases separating them. Germline loops: CDR1 DFQATT, CDR2 SNEGSKA (reference sequence). CDR3 bases: TGCAGTGCTAGGCGGGGACAGCCGAACACCGGGGAGCTGTTTTTT. It encodes CSARRGQPNTGELFF.

This clonotype appeared a few times. The CDR3 coding sequence is TGCGCCAAAACTCCTATGGCCCTGAGCGGGAGGCGGGAGACCCAGTACTTC. As protein: CAKTPMALSGRRETQYF. The genes are TRBV4-3 and TRBJ2-5; the match to TRBD2 covers 9 bases. V dropped 10 bases and J dropped 5; count of bases not matched to a gene: 20. The germline gives CDR1 LGHNA, CDR2 YSLEER. This CDR3 region has 17 residues.

The chain couples TRBV6-1 to TRBJ2-5, with D unclear. Between the trimmed V and J ends, which lost 1 base and 5 bases, there was a span of 11 bases. This CDR3 region has 14 residues. Germline values: CDR1 MNHNS, CDR2 SASEGT. The CDR3 sequence: CASSEGVAWETQYF. The CDR3 coding sequence is TGTGCCAGCAGTGAAGGGGTAGCTTGGGAGACCCAGTACTTC.

The table lists this clonotype with a few counts. CDR3 in amino acids: CASKKAGGNTGELFF. The CDR3 DNA reads TGTGCCAGCAAAAAGGCGGGAGGAAACACCGGGGAGCTGTTTTTT. J is TRBJ2-2 and V is TRBV12-3 or TRBV12-4; 8 bases align to TRBD2. Losses at the gene ends were 7 bases for V and 2 bases for J; bases not matched to a gene: 6. The CDR3 covers 15 residues.

The chain employs TRBV6-2 or TRBV6-3 and TRBJ2-3; no reliable D call. This CDR3 comprises 13 residues. The V end lost 0 bases, the J end lost 4 bases, and 5 bases lay between the germline ends. Germline V lookup: CDR1 MNHEY, CDR2 SVGEGT. The CDR3, as DNA: TGTGCCAGCAGTTACTCCAGTCCAGATACGCAGTATTTT. It yields the protein CASSYSSPDTQYF.

With regard to this clonotype: A clone one base away is much larger, so this may be a read error. The conserved closing phenylalanine or tryptophan is absent in this CDR3, likely reflecting a read error. The V call is TRBV5-1, the J call TRBJ2-1, with 7 positions matching TRBD1. The CDR3 contains 14 residues. J lost 5 bases, V lost 4 bases, and 6 bases had no gene match. The germline V gene encodes CDR1 SGHRS and CDR2 YFSETQ. CDR3 residues: CASSLGDSNNEQFS. The DNA of the CDR3 is TGCGCCAGCAGCCTGGGGGACAGCAACAATGAGCAGTTCTCC.

About this clonotype itself: Sequence at one end of the junction differs from germline and may be a read error. This sequence joins TRBV20-1 and TRBJ2-7; 10 bases are shared with TRBD2. The CDR3 runs to 14 residues. From germline, CDR1 is DFQATT and CDR2 SNEGSKA (reference sequence). The DNA of the CDR3 is TGCAGTGCTAGAGCTAGCGGGAGTGGCTACGAGCGGCACTTC. Amino acids: CSARASGSGYERHF.

This clonotype was seen more than once but under ten times. V is TRBV28 and J is TRBJ1-2; D is uncertain. CDR3 length: 14 amino acids. Germline CDR1 MDHEN, CDR2 SYDVKM. V was pared by 6 bases and J by 4 bases, with 15 bases between. The CDR3 here is CASRASGGSYGYTF. CDR3 in DNA: TGTGCCAGCAGGGCCTCTGGCGGAAGCTATGGCTACACCTTC.

The chain recombines TRBV7-9 with TRBJ2-2; TRBD1 aligns across 7 bases. Germline V CDR1 and CDR2: SEHNR, FQNEAQ (reference sequence). The CDR3 extends over 15 amino acids. J gave up 6 bases and V 6 bases, and 10 bases lay outside the gene matches. The CDR3 is CASSSQTGWSGELFF. The CDR3 DNA sequence: TGTGCCAGCAGTTCCCAGACAGGGTGGTCCGGGGAGCTGTTTTTT.

This clonotype came up many times. This chain uses TRBV5-1 with TRBJ2-1; D may be TRBD1 or TRBD2 (5 bases each). The CDR3 contains 14 residues. CDR1 is SGHRS, CDR2 YFSETQ, per germline. The V end was cut by 4 bases, the J end by 5 bases, with 13 bases between. The CDR3 DNA reads as TGCGCCAGCAGCCAGCCCGGGACCAACAATGAGCAGTTCTTC. It encodes CASSQPGTNNEQFF.

The rearrangement links TRBV9 to TRBJ1-6; weak D call: TRBD1 (6 bases). Trimming cost V 4 bases and J 0 bases, with 14 bases left between them. Germline CDR1 SGDLS, CDR2 YYNGEE. The length of the CDR3 is 17 residues. CDR3 region: CASSRRQDSSYNSPLHF. The CDR3 nucleotides are TGTGCCAGCAGCCGGCGACAGGATAGCTCCTATAATTCACCCCTCCACTTT.

This clonotype was observed a handful of times. The V and J genes are TRBV21-1 and TRBJ2-7; the table assigns TRBD1, which was not confirmed against the DNA. TRBV21-1 is marked as a pseudogene. CDR3 length equals 16 residues. CDR3 protein: CASSKEGETPLAEQYF. CDR3 bases: TGTGCCAGCAGCAAAGAAGGGGAGACCCCCCTAGCCGAGCAGTACTTC.

The chain joins TRBV12-3 or TRBV12-4 to TRBJ1-1; no reliable D call. This CDR3 spans 13 amino acids. Trimming shortened V by 6 bases and J by 4 bases, and 12 bases separated the two germline ends. The CDR3 reads CASSLYQGTEAFF. The DNA for the CDR3 is TGTGCCAGCAGCCTATATCAAGGCACTGAAGCTTTCTTT.

This clonotype is judged medium-sized. The chain has TRBV6-2 or TRBV6-3 and TRBJ2-1; 12 nucleotides line up with TRBD2. The junction had 10 bases not matched to a gene; V was cut back by 7 bases and J by 15 bases. The CDR3 contains 13 residues. Germline V CDR1 and CDR2: MNHEY, SVGEGT. In DNA, the CDR3 is TGTGCCAGCATGAGGGTACTAGCGGGAGGTCCGTTCTTC. Its translation is CASMRVLAGGPFF.

This clonotype was counted at least ten times. The genes are TRBV28 and TRBJ2-3, with TRBD2 identical over 7 bases. V shed 6 bases, J shed 3 bases, and the junction held 9 bases outside the gene matches. CDR1 and CDR2 from the germline V gene are MDHEN and SYDVKM. The CDR3 length is 15 residues. The CDR3 protein is CASRDRGGWTDTQYF. Here the CDR3 DNA reads TGTGCCAGCAGGGATCGGGGAGGGTGGACAGATACGCAGTATTTT.

About this clonotype itself: A much larger clone differs from this one at a single base, so this may be a read error. The chain recombines TRBV20-1 with TRBJ1-1; the match to TRBD1 covers 7 bases. The germline gives CDR1 DFQATT, CDR2 SNEGSKA (reference sequence). The CDR3 is made up of 12 amino acids. The ends lost 5 bases at V and 9 bases at J; junction bases unmatched: 9. CDR3 residues: CSARTGSAKAFF. Written as DNA, the CDR3 is TGCAGTGCTCGGACAGGCTCCGCTAAAGCTTTCTTT.

This clonotype was detected only a few times. The genes are TRBV6-6 and TRBJ1-5, with TRBD1 matching over 8 bases. With V trimmed by 2 bases and J by 4 bases, 4 bases remained unmatched. Germline V lookup: CDR1 MNHNY, CDR2 SVGAGI (reference sequence). The CDR3 length is 15 residues. The DNA of the CDR3 is TGTGCCAGCAGTTACATGGGGACAGGTAATCAGCCCCAGCATTTT. Translation: CASSYMGTGNQPQHF.

This clonotype was counted a few times. This chain joins TRBV30 and TRBJ2-1; 9 nucleotides align to TRBD2. The CDR3 runs to 14 residues. V dropped 5 bases and J dropped 4; count of bases not matched to a gene: 6. The germline CDR1 and CDR2 sequences are GTSNPN and SVGIG (reference sequence). The CDR3 reads CAWFESGRYNEQFF. DNA of the CDR3: TGTGCCTGGTTCGAGAGCGGGAGGTACAATGAGCAGTTCTTC.

This clonotype was seen a few times. This rearrangement joins TRBV20-1 to TRBJ2-7; 9 bases match TRBD2. The CDR3 runs to 15 residues. Germline-derived CDR1 and CDR2 are DFQATT and SNEGSKA (reference sequence). Germline trimming cut 3 bases from V and 6 bases from J; bases unmatched to any gene: 12. The CDR3 bases are TGCAGTGCTAGGAACCCACTAGCGGGTTTATTCGAGCAGTACTTC. This codes for CSARNPLAGLFEQYF.

As regards this clonotype: This is likely a read error, given that the CDR3 carries no conserved phenylalanine or tryptophan at its end. The limits of the CDR3 on the DNA are not certain, so only TCRdb's listed CDR3 is given. The chain links TRBV6-6 to TRBJ2-4; the table assigns TRBD2, which was not confirmed against the DNA. Germline loops: CDR1 MNHNY, CDR2 SVGAGI (reference sequence). The CDR3 is made up of 12 amino acids, end residues included. The CDR3 sequence: CASSPAGGPGGV.

This clonotype was seen only a few times. V and J are TRBV7-2 and TRBJ2-5; D is unresolved. V lost 2 bases, J lost 0 bases, and 13 bases lay in between. The CDR3 length is 16 residues. Germline CDR1 and CDR2: SGHTA and FQGNSA. In DNA, the CDR3 is TGTGCCAGCAGCTTACAAGCATTGACCTACCAAGAGACCCAGTACTTC. Protein sequence: CASSLQALTYQETQYF.

This chain uses TRBV4-1 with TRBJ2-7; the match to TRBD2 covers 10 bases. This CDR3 comprises 15 residues. In germline, CDR1 is MGHRA, CDR2 YSYEKL. After removal of 2 bases from V and 3 bases from J, the junction contained 4 bases not matched to a gene. CDR3 sequence reads: CASSQLSGRVYEQYF. CDR3 bases: TGCGCCAGCAGCCAATTGAGCGGGAGGGTCTACGAGCAGTACTTC.